The next 15 T cell receptor beta chains were all read from a single sample in a study of cytomegalovirus exposure and HLA in healthy donors. The study ran its PCR with 60 Vbeta and 13 Jbeta primers. The protocol was immunoSEQ multiplex PCR, while the TCRdb copy is restricted to in-frame clones and leaves out a portion. The sample records 200,000 to 250,000 clones, approximately 80% being singletons. Sample: PBMCs. All receptors derive from a man aged 35 to 55 in good health and CMV-seronegative.

J is TRBJ2-3 and V is TRBV7-3; 7 positions agree with TRBD2. The CDR3 contains 15 residues. Germline V gene data show CDR1 as SGHTA and CDR2 as FQGTGA. The ends lost 5 bases at V and 3 bases at J; junction bases unmatched: 8. CDR3 sequence: CASSDTGGSTDTQYF. The CDR3 DNA reads as TGTGCCAGCAGCGATACGGGGGGTAGTACAGATACGCAGTATTTT. Drawing the rest from reference TRBV7-3 and TRBJ2-3, the complete variable domain is GAGVSQTPSNKVTEKGKYVELRCDPISGHTALYWYRQSLGQGPEFLIYFQGTGAADDSGLPNDRFFAVRPEGSVSTLKIQRTERGDSAVYLCASSDTGGSTDTQYFGPGTRLTVL.

This clone was observed a few times. This sequence joins TRBV18 and TRBJ2-5, with 12 positions matching TRBD1. The J segment lost 5 bases and the V segment lost 4 bases, leaving 17 bases of the junction unmatched. This CDR3 has 19 amino acids. The germline gives CDR1 KGHSH, CDR2 LQKENI. For the CDR3, the DNA is TGTGCCAGCTCACTGACTCCGGGACAGGGGGCCTCCCCTCGGGAGACCCAGTACTTC. It translates to CASSLTPGQGASPRETQYF.

This clone was picked up one time. This sequence joins TRBV2 and TRBJ2-3, with TRBD2 matching over 10 bases. The junction had 5 bases not matched to a gene; V was cut back by 6 bases and J by 2 bases. Germline V CDR1 and CDR2: SNHLY, FYNNEI. The CDR3 extends over 15 amino acids. As DNA, the CDR3 is TGTGCCAGCAGAAGGACTAGCGGATACACAGATACGCAGTATTTT. As protein: CASRRTSGYTDTQYF.

The chain employs TRBV4-1 and TRBJ1-2, with 10 nucleotides matching TRBD1. V shed 4 bases and J 4 bases; nucleotides not matched to a gene: 9. The CDR3 spans 16 residues. The germline V gene has CDR1 MGHRA and CDR2 YSYEKL. In DNA form, the CDR3 reads TGCGCCAGCAGCCTGGGGCCGGGACAGGGGTCCTATGGCTACACCTTC. The encoded protein is CASSLGPGQGSYGYTF.

This chain connects TRBV9 to TRBJ2-7, with D perhaps matching TRBD1 (6 bases). The V and J ends lost 0 bases and 3 bases respectively, with 13 bases between them. Per the germline V gene, CDR1 is SGDLS and CDR2 is YYNGEE. The CDR3 totals 15 residues. The CDR3 coding sequence is TGTGCCAGCAGCGTAGGATTTGGGACAAACTACGAGCAGTACTTC. Its protein product is CASSVGFGTNYEQYF.

A note on this clone: A read error may produce the germline difference seen at one junction end. V and J are TRBV7-9 and TRBJ2-1; 10 bases match TRBD1. There are 16 residues in the CDR3. Germline loops: CDR1 SEHNR, CDR2 FQNEAQ (reference sequence). In nucleotides, the CDR3 is TGTTCCAGCAGCCAAGGACAGGGGGGCTCCTACAATGAGCAGTTCTTC. It translates to CSSSQGQGGSYNEQFF.

The CDR3 loop reads CASSLVAGSRDTQYF. CDR3 DNA sequence: TGTGCCAGCAGCTTAGTAGCGGGGTCTAGGGATACGCAGTATTTT. The genes are TRBV7-9 and TRBJ2-3; 8 bases line up with TRBD2. Germline lookup yields CDR1 SEHNR and CDR2 FQNEAQ (reference sequence). The J segment lost 6 bases and the V segment lost 1 base, leaving 6 bases of the junction unmatched. This CDR3 contains 15 residues.

This clone has just one count. The V call is TRBV19, the J call TRBJ2-1; possible D gene TRBD2, 7 bases. The CDR3 totals 15 residues. In germline, CDR1 is LNHDA, CDR2 SQIVND (reference sequence). The germline V and J ends were trimmed by 3 bases and 5 bases, with 14 bases remaining between them. The CDR3 sequence is CASSILGGVDNEQFF. The CDR3 region has the DNA TGTGCCAGTAGTATTCTAGGGGGGGTGGACAATGAGCAGTTCTTC.

This clone was picked up a small number of times. This chain joins TRBV9 and TRBJ2-7, with 8 positions matching TRBD1. The junction had 10 bases not matched to a gene; V was cut back by 2 bases and J by 0 bases. The CDR3 has 17 residues. Germline assignment: CDR1 SGDLS and CDR2 YYNGEE. The CDR3 coding sequence is TGTGCCAGCAGCGTTAACTCCAGGGGGCTTAACTCCTACGAGCAGTACTTC. It is translated as CASSVNSRGLNSYEQYF.

The V and J genes are TRBV27 and TRBJ2-2; the D gene is possibly TRBD2 (5 bases). V gave up 3 bases and J gave up 2 bases, with 19 bases separating them. Germline-derived CDR1 and CDR2 are MNHEY and SMNVEV (reference sequence). The CDR3 loop spans 18 amino acids. Here the CDR3 DNA reads TGTGCCAGCAGTTTGTTCAGAGGTTTCGGGGTTAACACCGGGGAGCTGTTTTTT. This gives the protein CASSLFRGFGVNTGELFF.

The chain employs TRBV9 and TRBJ1-2, with D tentatively TRBD1 (6 bases). This CDR3 is 16 amino acids long. V shed 3 bases and J shed 2 bases, with 17 bases lying between them. Germline lookup yields CDR1 SGDLS and CDR2 YYNGEE. CDR3 residues: CASSAGNRDVNYGYTF. The CDR3, as DNA: TGTGCCAGCAGCGCAGGAAACAGGGACGTAAACTATGGCTACACCTTC.

The chain uses TRBV4-1 and TRBJ2-1, with 9 bases lining up with TRBD2. Germline CDR1 reads MGHRA; CDR2 reads YSYEKL. Trimming took 4 bases from V and 7 from J; bases not matched to a gene: 11. CDR3 length equals 16 residues. The CDR3 loop reads CASSLAGGRAGNEQFF. The CDR3 DNA reads TGCGCCAGCAGCCTAGCTGGCGGGAGGGCCGGGAATGAGCAGTTCTTC.

The genes are TRBV27 and TRBJ2-1; 12 bases map to TRBD2. The germline CDR1 and CDR2 sequences are MNHEY and SMNVEV (reference sequence). V shed 5 bases and J 3 bases; nucleotides not matched to a gene: 8. This CDR3 contains 17 residues. Written as DNA, the CDR3 is TGTGCCAGCAGTCCCCGCCTAGCGGGGGGGTACTACAATGAGCAGTTCTTC. It translates to CASSPRLAGGYYNEQFF.

The chain is built from TRBV9 and TRBJ1-2; D may be TRBD1 (6 bases). The CDR3 spans 13 residues. Trimming shortened V by 5 bases and J by 3 bases, and 11 bases separated the two germline ends. CDR1 and CDR2 from the germline V gene are SGDLS and YYNGEE. As DNA, the CDR3 is TGTGCCAGCAGGGATCACAGGGACTATGGCTACACCTTC. Amino acids: CASRDHRDYGYTF.

The rearrangement joins TRBV7-6 to TRBJ2-7; D might be TRBD2 (6 bases). Between the trimmed V and J ends, which lost 5 bases and 0 bases, there was a span of 11 bases. The CDR3 contains 14 residues. Per the germline V gene, CDR1 is SGHVS and CDR2 is FNYEAQ. DNA for the CDR3: TGTGCCAGCAGCACGGACGGGAGCTCCTACGAGCAGTACTTC. Its translation is CASSTDGSSYEQYF.